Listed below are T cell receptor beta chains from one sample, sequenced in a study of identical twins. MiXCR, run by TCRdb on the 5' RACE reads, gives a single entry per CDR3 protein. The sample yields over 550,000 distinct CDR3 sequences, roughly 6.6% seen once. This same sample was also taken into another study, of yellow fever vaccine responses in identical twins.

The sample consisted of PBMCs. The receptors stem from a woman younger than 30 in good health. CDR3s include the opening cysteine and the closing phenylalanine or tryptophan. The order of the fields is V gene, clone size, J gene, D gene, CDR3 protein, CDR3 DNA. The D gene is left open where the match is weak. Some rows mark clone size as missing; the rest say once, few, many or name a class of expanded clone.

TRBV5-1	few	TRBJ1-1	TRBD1	CASSLDRAANTEAFF	TGCGCCAGCAGCCTGGACAGGGCCGCTAACACTGAAGCTTTCTTT
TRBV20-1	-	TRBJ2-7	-	CRADISSYEQYF	TGCAGGGCGGACATCAGCTCCTACGAGCAGTACTTC
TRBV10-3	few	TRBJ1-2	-	CAISDVNNYGYTF	TGTGCCATCAGTGATGTTAATAACTATGGCTACACCTTC
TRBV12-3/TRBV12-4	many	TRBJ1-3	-	CASSSGVKGDTIYF	TGTGCCAGCAGTTCCGGGGTCAAGGGGGACACCATATATTTT
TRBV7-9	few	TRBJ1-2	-	CASSRITGSVGYTF	TGTGCCAGCAGCCGGATAACAGGGAGCGTTGGCTACACCTTC
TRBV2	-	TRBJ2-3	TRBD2	CASSKGTSGKSDTQYF	TGTGCCAGCAGTAAAGGGACTAGCGGGAAGTCGGATACGCAGTATTTT
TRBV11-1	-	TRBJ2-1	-	CASSLFTERGFGSYNEQFF	TGTGCCAGCAGCTTGTTCACCGAGAGGGGTTTTGGATCCTACAATGAGCAGTTCTTC
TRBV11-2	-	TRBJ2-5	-	CASTWTGETQYF	TGTGCCAGCACCTGGACGGGAGAGACCCAGTACTTC
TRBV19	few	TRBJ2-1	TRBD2	CASSIALVSGGAIEQFF	TGTGCCAGTAGTATAGCCCTCGTTAGCGGGGGGGCGATTGAGCAGTTCTTC
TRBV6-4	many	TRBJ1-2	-	CASSEGGDYGYTF	TGTGCCAGCAGTGAGGGGGGAGACTATGGCTACACCTTC
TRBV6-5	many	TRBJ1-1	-	CASSYSSLGGADGTEAFF	TGTGCCAGCAGTTACTCGAGTCTGGGGGGCGCGGATGGGACTGAAGCTTTCTTT
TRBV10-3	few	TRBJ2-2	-	CAISLDSIAGELFF	TGTGCCATCAGCCTGGACAGTATCGCCGGGGAGCTGTTTTTT
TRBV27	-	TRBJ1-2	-	CASSLYEAGGYTF	TGTGCCAGCAGTTTATACGAGGCGGGTGGCTACACCTTC
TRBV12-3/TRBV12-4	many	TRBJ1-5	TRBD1	CASRPQGANQPQHF	TGTGCCAGCAGGCCGCAGGGGGCCAATCAGCCCCAGCATTTT
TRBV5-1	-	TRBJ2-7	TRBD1	CASSLGQGRPYEQYF	TGCGCCAGCAGCCTGGGACAGGGCCGACCCTACGAGCAGTACTTC
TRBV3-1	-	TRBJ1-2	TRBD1	CASSLRTGSHYGYTF	TGTGCCAGCAGCCTAAGGACAGGGAGCCACTATGGCTACACCTTC
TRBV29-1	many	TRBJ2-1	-	CSVPRGYNEQFF	TGCAGCGTTCCGAGAGGCTACAATGAGCAGTTCTTC
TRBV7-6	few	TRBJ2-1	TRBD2	CASSLVGLALYNEQFF	TGTGCCAGCAGCTTAGTAGGACTAGCGTTATACAATGAGCAGTTCTTC
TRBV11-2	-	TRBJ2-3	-	CASSLDSPTDTQYF	TGTGCCAGCAGCTTAGATTCCCCGACAGATACGCAGTATTTT
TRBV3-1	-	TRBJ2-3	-	CASSRRTETDTQYF	TGTGCCAGCAGCCGTAGGACTGAAACAGATACGCAGTATTTT
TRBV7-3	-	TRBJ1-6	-	CASSLNLNNSPLHF	TGTGCCAGCAGCTTAAATCTAAATAATTCACCCCTCCACTTT
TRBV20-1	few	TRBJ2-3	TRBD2	CSAGPGTTTDTQYF	TGCAGTGCTGGACCCGGGACTACCACAGATACGCAGTATTTT
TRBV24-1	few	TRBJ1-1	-	CATSDWGTEAFF	TGTGCCACCAGTGATTGGGGGACTGAAGCTTTCTTT
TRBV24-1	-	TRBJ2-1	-	CATSVEAGTYNEQFF	TGTGCCACCAGTGTAGAAGCGGGGACATACAATGAGCAGTTCTTC
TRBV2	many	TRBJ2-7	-	CASSDYREQYF	TGTGCCAGCAGTGATTACAGAGAGCAGTACTTC
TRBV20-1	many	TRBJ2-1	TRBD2	CSARESGRHYNEQFF	TGCAGTGCTAGAGAGAGCGGGAGGCATTACAATGAGCAGTTCTTC
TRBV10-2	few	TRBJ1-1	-	CASNKGQVNTEAFF	TGCGCCAGCAATAAGGGGCAGGTGAACACTGAAGCTTTCTTT
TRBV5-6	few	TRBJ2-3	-	CASSLASNTDTQYF	TGTGCCAGCAGCTTGGCGAGCAACACAGATACGCAGTATTTT
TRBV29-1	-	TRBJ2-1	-	CSVEDLEEGGYNEQFF	TGCAGCGTTGAAGATCTTGAGGAGGGAGGATACAATGAGCAGTTCTTC
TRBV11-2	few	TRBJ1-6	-	CASSTRPPLHF	TGTGCCAGCAGCACCCGCCCCCCCCTCCACTTT
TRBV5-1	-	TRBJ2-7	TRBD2	CASSFGTSALEQYF	TGCGCCAGCAGCTTTGGGACTAGCGCTCTCGAGCAGTACTTC
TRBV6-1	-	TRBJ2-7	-	CASSELWDLSYKQYF	TGTGCCAGCAGTGAACTGTGGGACCTTTCCTACAAGCAGTACTTC
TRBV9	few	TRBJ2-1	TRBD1	CASNRGDNEQFF	TGTGCCAGCAACAGGGGGGACAATGAGCAGTTCTTC
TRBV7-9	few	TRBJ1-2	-	CASSFPDAAYGYTF	TGTGCCAGCAGCTTTCCGGACGCCGCCTATGGCTACACCTTC
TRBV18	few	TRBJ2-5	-	CASSPPGSQSGTQYF	TGTGCCAGCTCACCCCCTGGGTCTCAAAGTGGGACCCAGTACTTC
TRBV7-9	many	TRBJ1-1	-	CASSLRGGAGTEAFF	TGTGCCAGCAGCTTAAGGGGGGGCGCTGGCACTGAAGCTTTCTTT
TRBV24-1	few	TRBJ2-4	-	CATSDGGGGEAKNIQYF	TGTGCCACCAGTGATGGTGGGGGGGGCGAAGCCAAAAACATTCAGTACTTC
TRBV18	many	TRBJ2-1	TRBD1	CASSLYLTGQGGNEQFF	TGTGCCAGCTCACTCTATTTAACGGGACAGGGAGGCAATGAGCAGTTCTTC
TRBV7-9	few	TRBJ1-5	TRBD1	CASSFDRVSPQHF	TGTGCCAGCAGCTTCGACAGGGTCTCACCCCAGCATTTT
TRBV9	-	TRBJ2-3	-	CASSVSGLTDTQYF	TGTGCCAGCAGCGTATCGGGGCTCACAGATACGCAGTATTTT
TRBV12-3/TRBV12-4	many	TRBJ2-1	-	CASSPYINEQFF	TGTGCCAGCAGTCCCTATATCAATGAGCAGTTCTTC
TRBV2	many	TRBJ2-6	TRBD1	CASRQGDNSGANVLTF	TGTGCCAGCAGACAGGGGGACAACTCTGGGGCCAACGTCCTGACTTTC
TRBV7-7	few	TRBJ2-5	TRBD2	CASSLGVGTSGMGTQYF	TGTGCCAGCAGCTTAGGCGTGGGTACTAGCGGGATGGGGACCCAGTACTTC
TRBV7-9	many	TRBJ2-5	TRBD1	CASSLTGTGEETQYF	TGTGCCAGCAGCTTAACCGGGACAGGAGAAGAGACCCAGTACTTC
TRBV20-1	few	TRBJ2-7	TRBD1	CSARVLDRGYEQYF	TGCAGTGCTAGAGTTTTGGACAGGGGTTACGAGCAGTACTTC
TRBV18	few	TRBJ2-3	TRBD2	CASSPLAGVAYSTDTQYF	TGTGCCAGCTCACCCCTAGCGGGGGTAGCCTATAGCACAGATACGCAGTATTTT
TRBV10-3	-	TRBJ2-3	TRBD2	CAIRPTGTRGTDTQYF	TGTGCCATCAGACCCACCGGGACTAGGGGCACGGATACGCAGTATTTT
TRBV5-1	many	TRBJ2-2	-	CASSLAFSGHTGELFF	TGCGCCAGCAGCTTGGCCTTTAGTGGACACACCGGGGAGCTGTTTTTT
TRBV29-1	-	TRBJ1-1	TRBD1	CSVNRGVSTEAFF	TGCAGCGTAAACAGGGGTGTGAGCACTGAAGCTTTCTTT
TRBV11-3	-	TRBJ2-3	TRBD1	CASSYPDRGLNTQYF	TGTGCCAGCAGCTACCCGGACAGGGGGCTGAATACGCAGTATTTT
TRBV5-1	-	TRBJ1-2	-	CASSAGLNYGYTF	TGCGCCAGCAGCGCCGGTCTTAACTATGGCTACACCTTC